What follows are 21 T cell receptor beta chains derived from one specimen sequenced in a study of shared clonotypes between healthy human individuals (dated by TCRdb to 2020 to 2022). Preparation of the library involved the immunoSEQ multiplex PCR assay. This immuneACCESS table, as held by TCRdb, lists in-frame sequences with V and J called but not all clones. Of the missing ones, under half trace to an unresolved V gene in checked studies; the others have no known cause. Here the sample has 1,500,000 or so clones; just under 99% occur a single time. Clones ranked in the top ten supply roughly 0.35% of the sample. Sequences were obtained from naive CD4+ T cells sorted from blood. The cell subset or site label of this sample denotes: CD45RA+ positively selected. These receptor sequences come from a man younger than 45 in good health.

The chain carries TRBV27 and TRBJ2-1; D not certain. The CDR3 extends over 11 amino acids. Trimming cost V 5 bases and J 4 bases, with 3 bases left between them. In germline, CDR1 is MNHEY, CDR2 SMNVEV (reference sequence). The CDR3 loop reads CASSAYNEQFF. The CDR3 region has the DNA TGTGCCAGCAGTGCTTACAATGAGCAGTTCTTC.

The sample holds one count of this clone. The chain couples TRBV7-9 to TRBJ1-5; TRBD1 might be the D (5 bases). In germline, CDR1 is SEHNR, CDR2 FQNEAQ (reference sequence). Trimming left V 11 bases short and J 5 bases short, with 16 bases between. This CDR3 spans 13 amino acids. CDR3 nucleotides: TGTGCCTCCCAAAGGGGATTCGATCAGCCCCAGCATTTT. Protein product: CASQRGFDQPQHF. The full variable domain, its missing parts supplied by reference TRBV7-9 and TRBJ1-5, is DTGVSQNPRHKITKRGQNVTFRCDPISEHNRLYWYRQTLGQGPEFLTYFQNEAQLEKSRLLSDRFSAERPKGSFSTLEIQRTEQGDSAMYLCASQRGFDQPQHFGDGTRLSIL.

CDR3 sequence reads: CASSLGPPTYNEQFF. For the CDR3, the DNA is TGTGCCAGCAGCTTAGGGCCGCCCACCTACAATGAGCAGTTCTTC. The rearrangement uses TRBV7-9 and TRBJ2-1, with D hard to call. This CDR3 contains 15 residues. From germline, CDR1 is SEHNR and CDR2 FQNEAQ (reference sequence). The V gene lost 1 base and the J gene lost 2 bases, with 9 bases spanning the gap.

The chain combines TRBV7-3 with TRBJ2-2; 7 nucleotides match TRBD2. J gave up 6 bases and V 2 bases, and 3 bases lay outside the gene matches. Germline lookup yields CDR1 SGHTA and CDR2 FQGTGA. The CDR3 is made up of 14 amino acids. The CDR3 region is CASSLLSGPGELFF. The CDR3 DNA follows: TGTGCCAGCAGCTTACTTAGCGGGCCCGGGGAGCTGTTTTTT.

CDR3 region: CASSKANRYSTGTDTQYF. The CDR3 DNA reads TGTGCCAGCAGCAAAGCTAACAGGTACAGCACGGGCACAGATACGCAGTATTTT. The V gene is TRBV21-1, the J gene TRBJ2-3; no check of the table's D call, TRBD1, against the DNA was made. TRBV21-1 is recorded as a pseudogene. The CDR3 is made up of 18 amino acids.

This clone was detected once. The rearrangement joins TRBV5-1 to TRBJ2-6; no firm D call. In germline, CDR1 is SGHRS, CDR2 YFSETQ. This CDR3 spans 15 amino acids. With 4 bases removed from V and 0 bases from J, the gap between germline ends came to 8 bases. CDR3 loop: CASSVTVSGANVLTF. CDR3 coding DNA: TGCGCCAGCAGCGTGACTGTCTCTGGGGCCAACGTCCTGACTTTC. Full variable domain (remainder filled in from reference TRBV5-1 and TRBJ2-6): KAGVTQTPRYLIKTRGQQVTLSCSPISGHRSVSWYQQTPGQGLQFLFEYFSETQRNKGNFPGRFSGRQFSNSRSEMNVSTLELGDSALYLCASSVTVSGANVLTFGAGSRLTVL.

The DNA for the CDR3 is TGTGCCAGCAGCATCACGGACAGGGCTCGAACCATATATTTT. This codes for CASSITDRARTIYF. The chain links TRBV7-9 to TRBJ1-3; 8 bases are a match to TRBD1. CDR1 and CDR2 (germline): SEHNR, FQNEAQ (reference sequence). Trimming at V came to 5 bases and at J to 10 bases, leaving 10 bases not matched to a gene. CDR3 size: 14 residues.

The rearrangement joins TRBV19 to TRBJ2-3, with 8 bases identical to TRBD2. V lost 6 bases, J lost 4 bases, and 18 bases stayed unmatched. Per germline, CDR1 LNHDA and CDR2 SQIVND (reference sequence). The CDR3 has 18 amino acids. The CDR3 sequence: CASSHYLVAGRMADTQYF. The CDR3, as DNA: TGTGCCAGTAGCCATTACCTAGTAGCGGGACGGATGGCAGATACGCAGTATTTT. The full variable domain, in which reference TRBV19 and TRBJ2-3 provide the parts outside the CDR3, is DGGITQSPKYLFRKEGQNVTLSCEQNLNHDAMYWYRQDPGQGLRLIYYSQIVNDFQKGDIAEGYSVSREKKESFPLTVTSAQKNPTAFYLCASSHYLVAGRMADTQYFGPGTRLTVL.

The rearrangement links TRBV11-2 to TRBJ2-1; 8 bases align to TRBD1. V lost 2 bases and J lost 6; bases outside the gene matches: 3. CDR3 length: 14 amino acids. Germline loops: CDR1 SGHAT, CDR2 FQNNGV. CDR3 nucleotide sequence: TGTGCCAGCAGCTTACAGGGGGCAAGCAATGAGCAGTTCTTC. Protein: CASSLQGASNEQFF.

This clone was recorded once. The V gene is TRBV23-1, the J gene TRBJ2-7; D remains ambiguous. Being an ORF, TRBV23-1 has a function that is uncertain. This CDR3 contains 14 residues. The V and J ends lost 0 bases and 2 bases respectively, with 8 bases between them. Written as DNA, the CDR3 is TGCGCCAGCAGTCAATCCCCCATAACCTACGAGCAGTACTTC. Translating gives CASSQSPITYEQYF.

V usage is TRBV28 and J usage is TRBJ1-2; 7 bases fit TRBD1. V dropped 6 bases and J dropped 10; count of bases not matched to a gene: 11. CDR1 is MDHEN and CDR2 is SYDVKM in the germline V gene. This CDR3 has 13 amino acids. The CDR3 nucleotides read TGTGCCAGCAGAGCCGGGACAGCTCTCTTCTACACCTTC. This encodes CASRAGTALFYTF.

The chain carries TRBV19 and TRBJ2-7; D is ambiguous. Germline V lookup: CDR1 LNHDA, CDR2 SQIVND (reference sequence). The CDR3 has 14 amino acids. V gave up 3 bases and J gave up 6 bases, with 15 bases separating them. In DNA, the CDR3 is TGTGCCAGTAGTATTTCCCGCAGGTCGGGCGAGCAGTACTTC. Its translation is CASSISRRSGEQYF.

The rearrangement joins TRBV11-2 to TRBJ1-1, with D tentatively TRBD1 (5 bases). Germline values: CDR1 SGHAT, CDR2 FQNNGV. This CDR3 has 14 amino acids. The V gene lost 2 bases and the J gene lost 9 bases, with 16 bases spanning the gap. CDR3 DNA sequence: TGTGCCAGCAGCTTATCAGGGAGGCCGGTGAAAGCTTTCTTT. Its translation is CASSLSGRPVKAFF.

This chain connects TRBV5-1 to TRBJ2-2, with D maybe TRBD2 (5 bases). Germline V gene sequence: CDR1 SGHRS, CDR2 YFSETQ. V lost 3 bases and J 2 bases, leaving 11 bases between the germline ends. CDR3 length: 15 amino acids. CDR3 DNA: TGCGCCAGCAGCTCGTTGGGAGCAAACACCGGGGAGCTGTTTTTT. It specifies CASSSLGANTGELFF.

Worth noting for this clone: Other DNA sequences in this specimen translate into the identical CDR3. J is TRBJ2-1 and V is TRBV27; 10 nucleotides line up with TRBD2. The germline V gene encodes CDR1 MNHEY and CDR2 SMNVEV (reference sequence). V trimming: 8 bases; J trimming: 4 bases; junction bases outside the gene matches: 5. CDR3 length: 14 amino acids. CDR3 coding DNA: TGTGCCAGCCGGACTAGCGGTTCTTACAATGAGCAGTTCTTC. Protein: CASRTSGSYNEQFF.

Here the CDR3 DNA reads TGTGCCAGCTCACCCCTAGGGACGAATGGCTACACCTTC. The encoded protein is CASSPLGTNGYTF. The gene calls are TRBV18 and TRBJ1-2; TRBD1 might be the D (5 bases). Per germline, CDR1 KGHSH and CDR2 LQKENI. The CDR3 is 13 amino acids. V was shortened by 3 bases and J by 6 bases, with 11 bases between the two germline ends.

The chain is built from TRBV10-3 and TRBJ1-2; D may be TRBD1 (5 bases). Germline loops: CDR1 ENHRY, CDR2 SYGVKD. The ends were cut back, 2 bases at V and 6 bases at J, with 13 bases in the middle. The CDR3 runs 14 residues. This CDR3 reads CAISETGASHGYTF. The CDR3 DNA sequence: TGTGCCATCAGTGAGACAGGAGCTAGCCATGGCTACACCTTC.

DNA of the CDR3: TGCGCCAGCAGCTTGTTTGGGCCGGGACAGGGGTTAAGGGAGCAGTACTTC. Encoded protein: CASSLFGPGQGLREQYF. The chain combines TRBV5-1 with TRBJ2-7; 10 bases are shared with TRBD1. This CDR3 is 17 amino acids long. Germline trimming cut 1 base from V and 7 bases from J; bases unmatched to any gene: 14. Germline lookup yields CDR1 SGHRS and CDR2 YFSETQ.

The CDR3 DNA reads TGTGCCAGTAGCCCACAGGGGCGGTGGGGCTACACCTTC. As protein: CASSPQGRWGYTF. The chain joins TRBV19 to TRBJ1-2, with 7 bases identical to TRBD1. Trimming cost V 6 bases and J 8 bases; bases outside gene matches: 9. CDR1 is LNHDA, CDR2 SQIVND, per germline (reference sequence). The CDR3 sequence is 13 residues long.

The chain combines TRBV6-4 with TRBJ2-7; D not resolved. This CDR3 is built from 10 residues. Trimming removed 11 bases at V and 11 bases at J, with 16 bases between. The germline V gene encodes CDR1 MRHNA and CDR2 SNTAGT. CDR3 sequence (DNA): TGTGCCGGAAAGCGCGAAGAAGAGTACTTC. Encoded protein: CAGKREEEYF.

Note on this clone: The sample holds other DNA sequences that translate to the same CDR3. CDR3 in amino acids: CASRRQGDQPQHF. CDR3 nucleotides: TGTGCCAGTAGGCGACAGGGTGATCAGCCCCAGCATTTT. This chain uses TRBV19 with TRBJ1-5, with 7 positions matching TRBD1. The CDR3 loop spans 13 amino acids. V was pared by 6 bases and J by 5 bases, with 4 bases of the junction left unmatched. Germline V lookup: CDR1 LNHDA, CDR2 SQIVND (reference sequence).